The T cell receptor (beta chain) described here comes from a study of blood T cell repertoires in COVID-19. Generated by immunoSEQ multiplex PCR, the TCRdb table keeps only in-frame clones and is missing some. Of a few hundred thousand clones listed, 81% are singletons. The source material was peripheral blood. The source is a human donor with acute or convalescent COVID-19. The donor label of this sample is uncertain.

CDR3 coding DNA: TGTGCCAGCAGCGTAGCTAGCGGGACGGGTGAGCAGTTCTTC. Its protein is CASSVASGTGEQFF. The chain employs TRBV9 and TRBJ2-1, with 9 bases lining up with TRBD2. The CDR3 runs 14 residues. V dropped 0 bases and J dropped 9; count of bases not matched to a gene: 4. Looked up from germline, CDR1 is SGDLS and CDR2 is YYNGEE.